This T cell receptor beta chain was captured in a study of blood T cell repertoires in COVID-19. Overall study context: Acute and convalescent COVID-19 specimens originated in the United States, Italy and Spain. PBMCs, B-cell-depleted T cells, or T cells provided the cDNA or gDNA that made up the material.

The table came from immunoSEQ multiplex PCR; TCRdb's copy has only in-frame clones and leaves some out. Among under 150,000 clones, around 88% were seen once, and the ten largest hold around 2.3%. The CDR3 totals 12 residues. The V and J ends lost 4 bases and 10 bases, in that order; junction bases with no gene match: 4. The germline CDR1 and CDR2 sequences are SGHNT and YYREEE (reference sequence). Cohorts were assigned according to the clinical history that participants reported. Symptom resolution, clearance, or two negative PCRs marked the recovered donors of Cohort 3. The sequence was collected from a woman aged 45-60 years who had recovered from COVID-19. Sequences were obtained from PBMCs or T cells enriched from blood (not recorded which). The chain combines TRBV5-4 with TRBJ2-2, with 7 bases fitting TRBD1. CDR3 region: CASSQGDSELFF. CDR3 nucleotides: TGTGCCAGCAGCCAGGGGGATTCGGAGCTGTTTTTT.